This TCR beta chain was retrieved from a study of Ad26.COV2.S vaccination and SARS-CoV-2 variants. Study as a whole: Ad26.COV2.S, an intramuscular injection, was given once or twice 56 days apart.

The method was immunoSEQ multiplex PCR; TCRdb's version includes in-frame clones alone and lacks a portion of them. In the table there are hundreds of thousands of clones, 80% to 90% of which are singletons. This clone was counted once. The antigen remains undetermined. The CDR3 totals 14 residues. V trimming: 4 bases; J trimming: 2 bases; junction bases outside the gene matches: 5. Germline V CDR1 and CDR2: SGHRS, YFSETQ. Regarding treatment: 15 to 20 received Ad26.COV2.S at low or high dose, single or two shots; about 5 received placebo; per-sample allocation not given. Sampling was done on day 63 after the first vaccine or placebo injection. In Boston, an adult donor aged 18-55 years took part. Spike of the Wuhan-strain SARS-CoV-2 was expressed by an Ad26 vector, which formed the vaccine. Study-wide results and caveats: The authors reported substantial breadth in spike-specific CD8+ and CD4+ T cell responses after vaccination.

The chain couples TRBV5-1 to TRBJ1-1; 7 bases align to TRBD1. This TCR was sampled from a person aged 18 to 59 who received the Ad26.COV2.S COVID-19 vaccine or a placebo. Specimen: peripheral blood, collected in a trial of Ad26.COV2.S vaccine versus placebo. The CDR3 reads CASSPGQPNTEAFF. CDR3 nucleotides: TGCGCCAGCAGCCCGGGACAGCCCAACACTGAAGCTTTCTTT.